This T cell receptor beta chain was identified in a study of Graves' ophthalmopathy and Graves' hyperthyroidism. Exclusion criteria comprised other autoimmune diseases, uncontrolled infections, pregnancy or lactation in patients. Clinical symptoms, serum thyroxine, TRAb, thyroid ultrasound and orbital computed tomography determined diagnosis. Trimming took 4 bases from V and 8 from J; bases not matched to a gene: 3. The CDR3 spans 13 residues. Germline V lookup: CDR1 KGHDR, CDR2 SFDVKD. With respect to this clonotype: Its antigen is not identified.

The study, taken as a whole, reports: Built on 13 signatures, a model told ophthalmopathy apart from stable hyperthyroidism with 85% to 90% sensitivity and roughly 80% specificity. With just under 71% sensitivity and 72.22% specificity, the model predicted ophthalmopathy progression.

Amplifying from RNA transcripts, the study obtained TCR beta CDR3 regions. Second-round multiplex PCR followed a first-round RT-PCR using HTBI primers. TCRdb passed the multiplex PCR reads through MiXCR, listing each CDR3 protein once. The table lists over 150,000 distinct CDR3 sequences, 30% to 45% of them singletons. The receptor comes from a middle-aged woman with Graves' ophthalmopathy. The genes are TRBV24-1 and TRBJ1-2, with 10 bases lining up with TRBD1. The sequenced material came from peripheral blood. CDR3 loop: CATSDLTGGGYTF. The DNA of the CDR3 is TGTGCCACCAGTGACCTGACAGGGGGCGGCTACACCTTC.